The present TCR beta chain was sequenced within a study of T cell repertoires in aging, cancer and after chemotherapy. TCR beta rearrangements were amplified from peripheral blood genomic DNA. Rearranged V-D-J TRB sequences were amplified with a mixed TRB-A/B primer pool. TCRdb analysed the multiplex PCR reads with MiXCR anew, one entry per CDR3 protein. The data show about 13,000 distinct CDR3 sequences, with around a quarter seen just once and about 9.3% held by the top ten. In this sample, this clonotype is medium-sized. The germline CDR1 and CDR2 sequences are SGHDT and YYEEEE. V lost 1 base to trimming and J lost 4 bases, with 7 bases between them. The length of the CDR3 is 13 residues.

Sequencing was performed on blood. This chain links TRBV5-6 with TRBJ2-3, with D hard to call. This TCR was recovered from a human donor with a blood cancer. CDR3 bases: TGTGCCAGCAGCTTGTGGAAGCCAGATACGCAGTATTTT. Residues: CASSLWKPDTQYF.